The 21 T cell receptor beta chains below all came from one sample that was sequenced in a study of CD8 T cells in ankylosing spondylitis. Study findings and constraints: About 8 highly homologous variants made up a TCR beta motif, and this motif appeared characteristic of ankylosing spondylitis blood.

These receptors' antigens are unknown. MiXCR, run by TCRdb on the 5' RACE reads, gives a single entry per CDR3 protein. This sample has 800,000 to 900,000 distinct CDR3 sequences, with 12% found just once. The source material was blood, either unsorted or a sorted T cell fraction (not recorded which). All receptors derive from a male donor with ankylosing spondylitis.

The chain recombines TRBV5-1 with TRBJ2-2; maybe TRBD1 (6 bases). The V gene's germline CDR1 is SGHRS and CDR2 YFSETQ. Trimming took off 0 bases at V and 7 bases at J, with 13 bases between the two ends. The CDR3 has 15 amino acids. The chain's CDR3 is CASSLAHRANGELFF. CDR3 coding DNA: TGCGCCAGCAGCTTGGCGCACAGGGCGAACGGGGAGCTGTTTTTT.

The CDR3 DNA follows: TGTGCCAGCAGTGGGGAAGGTAGACAGTACACTGAAGCTTTCTTT. Translated, it gives CASSGEGRQYTEAFF. V gene TRBV2 combines with J gene TRBJ1-1; weak D call: TRBD1 (5 bases). The CDR3 runs 15 residues. Trimming took off 4 bases at V and 3 bases at J, with 15 bases between the two ends. Germline assignment: CDR1 SNHLY and CDR2 FYNNEI.

This clonotype appeared a few times. The V and J genes are TRBV29-1 and TRBJ1-1, with D perhaps matching TRBD1 (5 bases). CDR1 and CDR2 from the germline V gene are SQVTM and ANQGSEA. The CDR3 has 14 residues. V was shortened by 8 bases and J by 3 bases, with 19 bases between the two germline ends. The CDR3 DNA is TGCAGCTGTGCGAGAGACAGATGGGACACTGAAGCTTTCTTT. Its protein is CSCARDRWDTEAFF.

This clonotype came up many times. The chain joins TRBV29-1 to TRBJ2-6; D not certain. CDR3 length equals 13 residues. CDR1 and CDR2 from the germline V gene are SQVTM and ANQGSEA. The V end was cut by 3 bases, the J end by 5 bases, with 8 bases between. The CDR3 nucleotides are TGCAGCGTTGACAGGTCCCGGGCCAACGTCCTGACTTTC. This translates into CSVDRSRANVLTF. Using reference TRBV29-1 and TRBJ2-6 for the parts outside the CDR3, the full variable domain is SAVISQKPSRDICQRGTSLTIQCQVDSQVTMMFWYRQQPGQSLTLIATANQGSEATYESGFVIDKFPISRPNLTFSTLTVSNMSPEDSSIYLCSVDRSRANVLTFGAGSRLTVL.

V usage is TRBV11-2 and J usage is TRBJ2-2; no definite D call. V was shortened by 5 bases and J by 6 bases, with 13 bases between the two germline ends. This CDR3 is built from 14 residues. Germline CDR1 and CDR2: SGHAT and FQNNGV. Written as DNA, the CDR3 is TGTGCCAGCAGCCCCCGGCGCACCGCCGGGGAGCTGTTTTTT. Translation: CASSPRRTAGELFF.

This clonotype was seen a handful of times. V gene TRBV7-2 combines with J gene TRBJ2-5; D not resolved. V was trimmed by 6 bases and J by 1 base, leaving 9 bases between them. The CDR3 runs 13 residues. The germline CDR1 and CDR2 sequences are SGHTA and FQGNSA. DNA of the CDR3: TGTGCCAGCAGTACGATGGGCCAAGAGACCCAGTACTTC. Translated, it gives CASSTMGQETQYF.

This clonotype came up many times. This rearrangement joins TRBV10-3 to TRBJ2-1, with D possibly TRBD1 on 5 matching bases. From germline, CDR1 is ENHRY and CDR2 SYGVKD. Trimming cost V 0 bases and J 4 bases, with 13 bases left between them. The CDR3 sequence is 16 residues long. The CDR3 DNA is TGTGCCATCAGTGAGTCGAAAGGGGAAGGGTACAATGAGCAGTTCTTC. This encodes CAISESKGEGYNEQFF.

This clonotype has more than one count but fewer than ten. The chain is built from TRBV20-1 and TRBJ2-3; 14 bases line up with TRBD2. Germline CDR1 DFQATT, CDR2 SNEGSKA (reference sequence). The V and J ends lost 2 bases and 1 base, in that order; junction bases with no gene match: 2. This CDR3 has 16 residues. CDR3 DNA: TGCAGTGCTAGATCGGGACTAGCGGGGGGCACAGATACGCAGTATTTT. This sequence encodes CSARSGLAGGTDTQYF.

This clonotype was seen only a few times. The chain is built from TRBV13 and TRBJ2-1; no clear D gene. This CDR3 has 13 residues. V dropped 4 bases and J dropped 10 bases, with 14 bases sitting between them. Germline V CDR1 and CDR2: PRHDT, FYEKMQ (reference sequence). The CDR3 bases are TGTGCCAGCAGCTCAGACTCAGCCGCCGAGCAGTTCTTC. It encodes CASSSDSAAEQFF.

The chain uses TRBV20-1 and TRBJ2-5, with TRBD1 matching 7 bases. Germline CDR1 DFQATT, CDR2 SNEGSKA (reference sequence). The trim removed 0 bases at V and 5 bases at J, leaving 6 bases unmatched. The CDR3 length is 14 residues. The CDR3 sequence is CSARETGAAETQYF. The CDR3 DNA reads as TGCAGTGCTAGAGAAACAGGGGCTGCGGAGACCCAGTACTTC.

There are many counts of this clonotype. The rearrangement links TRBV12-3 or TRBV12-4 to TRBJ1-5, with D unresolved. CDR3 length: 13 residues. Trimming took off 9 bases at V and 5 bases at J, with 14 bases between the two ends. CDR3 coding DNA: TGTGCCAGTGGAAGGAGTAAGGATCAGCCCCAGCATTTT. Protein sequence: CASGRSKDQPQHF.

A few counts support this clonotype. This chain uses TRBV29-1 with TRBJ1-1, with a possible D match to TRBD1 (6 bases). The CDR3 sequence is 13 residues long. With 2 bases removed from V and 1 base from J, the gap between germline ends came to 8 bases. Looked up from germline, CDR1 is SQVTM and CDR2 is ANQGSEA. The CDR3 sequence: CSVERTANTEAFF. DNA for the CDR3: TGCAGCGTTGAACGGACAGCGAACACTGAAGCTTTCTTT. Together with reference TRBV29-1 and TRBJ1-1, the CDR3 gives the full variable domain: SAVISQKPSRDICQRGTSLTIQCQVDSQVTMMFWYRQQPGQSLTLIATANQGSEATYESGFVIDKFPISRPNLTFSTLTVSNMSPEDSSIYLCSVERTANTEAFFGQGTRLTVV.

The rearrangement links TRBV7-2 to TRBJ2-1; 10 bases match TRBD2. Germline V gene lookup returns CDR1 SGHTA and CDR2 FQGNSA. The CDR3 runs 15 residues. J lost 3 bases, V lost 5 bases, and 4 bases had no gene match. The CDR3 DNA is TGTGCCAGCAGCCGCGGGACTAGCGACTACAATGAGCAGTTCTTC. Translating it yields CASSRGTSDYNEQFF.

This clonotype was detected only once. The chain is built from TRBV9 and TRBJ2-3, with unresolved D. Germline loops: CDR1 SGDLS, CDR2 YYNGEE. The V gene lost 7 bases and the J gene lost 4 bases, with 7 bases spanning the gap. This CDR3 has 11 residues. The CDR3 reads CASASSDTQYF. CDR3 sequence (DNA): TGTGCCAGCGCAAGTTCAGATACGCAGTATTTT.

J is TRBJ2-7 and V is TRBV7-8; D perhaps matches TRBD2 (6 bases). This CDR3 spans 20 amino acids. V was shortened by 5 bases and J by 0 bases, with 29 bases between the two germline ends. CDR1 is SGHVS, CDR2 FQNEAQ, per germline. CDR3 amino acids: CASSHPRWRYGGTSSYEQYF. CDR3 nucleotide sequence: TGTGCCAGCAGCCACCCCAGGTGGAGGTACGGAGGGACCAGCTCCTACGAGCAGTACTTC.

J is TRBJ1-1 and V is TRBV5-1; D remains unclear. CDR3 length equals 15 residues. Germline V gene sequence: CDR1 SGHRS, CDR2 YFSETQ. V lost 1 base and J 7 bases, leaving 17 bases between the germline ends. CDR3 amino acids: CASSLWEAGVGEAFF. In DNA form, the CDR3 reads TGCGCCAGCAGCTTGTGGGAAGCAGGAGTGGGTGAAGCTTTCTTT.

This clonotype was counted only a few times. This rearrangement joins TRBV20-1 to TRBJ1-2, with a possible D match to TRBD1 (5 bases). The CDR3 spans 15 residues. V lost 0 bases and J lost 9, with 20 bases in between. CDR1 is DFQATT, CDR2 SNEGSKA, per germline (reference sequence). CDR3 in amino acids: CSAREGTRGGLRYTF. The CDR3 coding sequence is TGCAGTGCTAGAGAGGGCACTAGGGGTGGGTTGCGCTACACCTTC.

The chain combines TRBV7-2 with TRBJ2-1; D gene ambiguous. The ends were cut back, 3 bases at V and 8 bases at J, with 11 bases in the middle. The CDR3 contains 13 residues. In germline, CDR1 is SGHTA, CDR2 FQGNSA. For the CDR3, the DNA is TGTGCCAGCAGCTTGAATCTTGGGGATGAGCAGTTCTTC. Its translation is CASSLNLGDEQFF.

V is TRBV5-8 and J is TRBJ1-2; D gene uncertain. From germline, CDR1 is SGHTS and CDR2 YDEGEE. Trimming shortened V by 3 bases and J by 2 bases, and 8 bases separated the two germline ends. The CDR3 length is 13 residues. The DNA of the CDR3 is TGTGCCAGCAGCTCCAATTGGAACTATGGCTACACCTTC. Its translation: CASSSNWNYGYTF. Complete variable domain (other parts from reference TRBV5-8 and TRBJ1-2): EAGVTQSPTHLIKTRGQQATLRCSPISGHTSVYWYQQALGLGLQFLLWYDEGEERNRGNFPPRFSGRQFPNYSSELNVNALELEDSALYLCASSSNWNYGYTFGSGTRLTVV.

The genes are TRBV5-4 and TRBJ2-7, with D tentatively TRBD1 or TRBD2 (5 bases each). The CDR3 has 13 amino acids. Per germline, CDR1 SGHNT and CDR2 YYREEE (reference sequence). V was shortened by 4 bases and J by 8 bases, with 16 bases between the two germline ends. The CDR3 nucleotides are TGTGCCAGCAGCCCGGGGACCGTCATGCAGCAGTACTTC. Amino acids: CASSPGTVMQQYF.

The V call is TRBV7-9, the J call TRBJ2-1; TRBD1 is a possible D gene (7 bases). Germline V gives CDR1 SEHNR, CDR2 FQNEAQ (reference sequence). Between the trimmed V and J ends, which lost 5 bases and 4 bases, there was a span of 18 bases. The CDR3 has 16 residues. The CDR3 sequence: CASSRTGRRGYNEQFF. The CDR3 DNA is TGTGCCAGCAGCCGGACAGGAAGGCGGGGATACAATGAGCAGTTCTTC.